This T cell receptor beta chain was identified in a study of STAT5B mutations in CD4+ large granular lymphocyte leukemia. Findings and caveats of the study: Patient CD4-sorted repertoires stayed more clonal than healthy ones after leukemic-clone removal. TRBV06-family usage was enriched in top patient clones (8/27) versus controls (2/35).

The length of the CDR3 is 12 residues. V lost 5 bases to trimming and J lost 5 bases; unmatched junction nucleotides: 2. Germline assignment: CDR1 MNHNS and CDR2 SASEGT. Concerning this clone: Its antigen is unknown.

Controls came from buffy coats of healthy blood donors. Method: immunoSEQ multiplex PCR; TCRdb's copy keeps in-frame clones and lacks some. The repertoire holds about 48,000 clones, with roughly three quarters as singletons. The origin of this receptor is a human donor in good health. The chain couples TRBV6-1 to TRBJ2-5, with 7 bases lining up with TRBD1. Sequenced material: CD4+ T cells from blood buffy coats. The CDR3 reads CASSKDRETQYF. As DNA, the CDR3 is TGTGCCAGCAGTAAGGACAGGGAGACCCAGTACTTC.